Listed below are T cell receptor beta chains from one sample, sequenced in a study of glioma-infiltrating T cells after dendritic cell vaccination. The assay was immunoSEQ multiplex PCR, and TCRdb's table has in-frame clones only and misses some. The table shows approximately 24,000 clones, with roughly 89% occurring only once. Sequenced here: blood, sampled after dendritic cell vaccination. The receptors were sampled from a human donor with glioblastoma. CDR3s include the opening cysteine and the closing phenylalanine or tryptophan. Each record gives: clone size, V gene, J gene, D gene, CDR3 DNA, CDR3 protein. The D gene is left open where the match is weak. For some rows the clone size is stated as once, few or many, or as a class when expanded; others skip it.

-	TRBV6-5	TRBJ1-4	-	TGTGCCAGCAGTCTACAGGGTAGGATCGATGAAAAACTGTTTTTT	CASSLQGRIDEKLFF
-	TRBV20-1	TRBJ2-1	-	TGCAGTGCTAGAGATGTGAGGGTGCAGTTCTTC	CSARDVRVQFF
-	TRBV29-1	TRBJ1-1	TRBD1	TGCAGCTCCCAGGACAGGGGGCTTCGAAGTGAAGCTTTCTTT	CSSQDRGLRSEAFF
-	TRBV21-1	TRBJ1-4	-	TGTGCCAGCACCCTAAGACTGTTTTTT	CASTLRLFF
few	TRBV7-6	TRBJ2-7	-	TGTGCCAGCAGCGAAGGGTTTGTCGGGGCCTACGAGCAGTACTTC	CASSEGFVGAYEQYF
-	TRBV5-6	TRBJ2-3	TRBD1	TGTGCCAGCAGCTTGGGGACAGGGGTTCGCACAGATACGCAGTATTTT	CASSLGTGVRTDTQYF
-	TRBV7-2	TRBJ2-2	-	TGTGCCAGCAGCTTCTATGGCGGGGAGCTGTTTTTT	CASSFYGGELFF
once	TRBV2	TRBJ2-1	-	TGTGCCAGCGCTCCCTACTCCTACAATGAGCAGTTCTTC	CASAPYSYNEQFF
-	TRBV5-1	TRBJ2-7	-	TGCGCCAGCAGCGCTGGGCGGGGTTACGAGCAGTACTTC	CASSAGRGYEQYF
few	TRBV18	TRBJ1-1	-	TGTGCCAGCTCAGTCGGAGATCCAGGGCTAAGGGCTGAAGCTTTCTTT	CASSVGDPGLRAEAFF
-	TRBV5-4	TRBJ2-7	TRBD2	TGTGCCAGCAGGACGAGGTGGCGGGGGGGCAATACCTACGAGCAGTACTTC	CASRTRWRGGNTYEQYF
-	TRBV10-2	TRBJ1-4	-	TGCGCCAGCAGCGATGGACAGCCTGCAACTAATGAAAAACTGTTTTTT	CASSDGQPATNEKLFF
-	TRBV11-2	TRBJ2-3	TRBD2	TGTGCCAGCAGCCCTAGCGGGGGGGCCTCTGATACGCAGTATTTT	CASSPSGGASDTQYF
-	TRBV27	TRBJ2-7	TRBD1	TGTGCCAGCAGTGTACAGGGGGCCGGGATCTACGAGCAGTACTTC	CASSVQGAGIYEQYF
-	TRBV30	TRBJ2-3	TRBD1	TGTGCCTGGAGTGTAGGGGACAGGGCAGACACAGATACGCAGTATTTT	CAWSVGDRADTDTQYF
-	TRBV15	TRBJ1-1	-	TGTGCCACCAGCAGAGAAACGGGGAGAGGAACTGAAGCTTTCTTT	CATSRETGRGTEAFF
-	TRBV7-2	TRBJ2-7	-	TGTGCCAGCAGCCCTTACCCCTCCGGGGCCTACGAGCAGTACTTC	CASSPYPSGAYEQYF
-	TRBV11-1	TRBJ2-5	-	TGTGCCAGCCGTCGCTGGGGGGACCGCACAGAGACCCAGTACTTC	CASRRWGDRTETQYF